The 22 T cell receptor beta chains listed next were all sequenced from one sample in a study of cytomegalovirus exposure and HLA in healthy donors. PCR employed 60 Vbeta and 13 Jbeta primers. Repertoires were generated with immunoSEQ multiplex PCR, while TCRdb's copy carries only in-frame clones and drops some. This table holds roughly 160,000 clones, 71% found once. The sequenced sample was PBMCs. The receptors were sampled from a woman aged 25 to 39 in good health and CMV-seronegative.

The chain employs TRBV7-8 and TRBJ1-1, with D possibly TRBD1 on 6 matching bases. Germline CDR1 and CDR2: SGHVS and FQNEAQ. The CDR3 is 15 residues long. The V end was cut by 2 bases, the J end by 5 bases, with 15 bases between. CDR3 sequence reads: CASSLKPGVGTEAFF. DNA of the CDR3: TGTGCCAGCAGCTTAAAGCCAGGGGTAGGGACTGAAGCTTTCTTT.

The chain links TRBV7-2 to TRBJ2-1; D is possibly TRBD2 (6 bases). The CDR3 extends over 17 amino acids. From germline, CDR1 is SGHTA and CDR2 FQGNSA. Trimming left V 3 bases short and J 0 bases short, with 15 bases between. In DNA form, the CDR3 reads TGTGCCAGCAGCTTGGGGGACTCGATGAGCTCCTACAATGAGCAGTTCTTC. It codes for CASSLGDSMSSYNEQFF.

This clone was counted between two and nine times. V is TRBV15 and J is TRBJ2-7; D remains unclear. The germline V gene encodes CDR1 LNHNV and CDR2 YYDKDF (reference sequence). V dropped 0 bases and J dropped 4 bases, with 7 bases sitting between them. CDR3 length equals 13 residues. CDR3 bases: TGTGCCACCAGCAGAGATCTCGGTTACGAGCAGTACTTC. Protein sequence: CATSRDLGYEQYF.

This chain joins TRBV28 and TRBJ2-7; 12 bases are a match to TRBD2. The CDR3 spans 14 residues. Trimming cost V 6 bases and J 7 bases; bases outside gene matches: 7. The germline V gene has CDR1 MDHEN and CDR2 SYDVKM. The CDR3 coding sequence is TGTGCCAGCAGCCTAGCGGGGGGGCCCGGAGAGCAGTACTTC. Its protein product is CASSLAGGPGEQYF.

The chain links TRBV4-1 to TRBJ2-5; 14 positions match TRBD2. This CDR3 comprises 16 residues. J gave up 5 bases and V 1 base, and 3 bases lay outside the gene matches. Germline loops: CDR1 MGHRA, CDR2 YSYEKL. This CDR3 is CASSQVGLAGVETQYF. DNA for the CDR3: TGCGCCAGCAGCCAAGTGGGACTAGCGGGGGTGGAGACCCAGTACTTC.

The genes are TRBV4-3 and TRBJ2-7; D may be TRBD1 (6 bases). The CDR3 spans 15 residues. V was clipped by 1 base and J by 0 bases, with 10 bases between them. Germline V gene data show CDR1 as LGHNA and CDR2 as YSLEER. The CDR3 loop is CASSQGQVSSYEQYF. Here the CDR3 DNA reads TGCGCCAGCAGCCAAGGACAGGTTAGCTCCTACGAGCAGTACTTC.

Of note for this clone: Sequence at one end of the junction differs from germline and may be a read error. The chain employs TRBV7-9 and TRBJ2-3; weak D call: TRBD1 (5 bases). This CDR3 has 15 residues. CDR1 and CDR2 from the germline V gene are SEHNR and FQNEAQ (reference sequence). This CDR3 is CASSFPGGGTGTQYF. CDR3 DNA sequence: TGTGCCAGCAGCTTCCCAGGTGGTGGCACAGGTACGCAGTATTTT.

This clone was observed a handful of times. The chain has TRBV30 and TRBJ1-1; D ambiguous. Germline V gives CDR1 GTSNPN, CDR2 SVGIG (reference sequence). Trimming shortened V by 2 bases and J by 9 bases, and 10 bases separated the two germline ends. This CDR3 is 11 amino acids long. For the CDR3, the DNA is TGTGCCTGGAGTTTAACCGGGAAAGCTTTCTTT. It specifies CAWSLTGKAFF.

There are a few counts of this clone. CDR3 sequence: CASSFPASNLQYF. The CDR3 nucleotides are TGTGCCAGCAGTTTCCCCGCGAGTAACTTGCAGTATTTT. The rearrangement uses TRBV28 and TRBJ2-3, with D unresolved. The length of the CDR3 is 13 residues. The ends were cut back, 3 bases at V and 11 bases at J, with 15 bases in the middle. Germline assignment: CDR1 MDHEN and CDR2 SYDVKM.

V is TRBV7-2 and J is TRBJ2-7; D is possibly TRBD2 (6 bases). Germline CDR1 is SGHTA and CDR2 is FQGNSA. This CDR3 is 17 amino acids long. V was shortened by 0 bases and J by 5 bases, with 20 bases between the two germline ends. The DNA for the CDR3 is TGTGCCAGCAGCTTAGCCTGGTCGGGACTCATCCTAGACGAGCAGTACTTC. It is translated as CASSLAWSGLILDEQYF.

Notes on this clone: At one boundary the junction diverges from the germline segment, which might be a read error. CDR3 DNA sequence: TGTTCCAGCAGCTTTACGCTAGCGGGAGGGTTCCCCGGGGAGCTGTTTTTT. Encoded protein: CSSSFTLAGGFPGELFF. The rearrangement joins TRBV7-9 to TRBJ2-2, with 12 nucleotides matching TRBD2. Germline assignment: CDR1 SEHNR and CDR2 FQNEAQ (reference sequence). This CDR3 region has 17 residues.

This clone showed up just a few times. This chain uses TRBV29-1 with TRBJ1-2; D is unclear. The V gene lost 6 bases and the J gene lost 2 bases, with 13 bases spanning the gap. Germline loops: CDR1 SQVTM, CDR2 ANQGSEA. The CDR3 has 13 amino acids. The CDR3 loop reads CSVDAQLNYGYTF. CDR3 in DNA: TGCAGCGTCGACGCACAGTTGAACTATGGCTACACCTTC.

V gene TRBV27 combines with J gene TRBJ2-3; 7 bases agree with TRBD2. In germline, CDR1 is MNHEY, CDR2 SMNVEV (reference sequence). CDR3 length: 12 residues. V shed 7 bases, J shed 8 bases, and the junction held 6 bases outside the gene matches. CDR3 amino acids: CASIPPGGTQYF. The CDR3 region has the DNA TGTGCCAGCATCCCCCCGGGGGGTACGCAGTATTTT.

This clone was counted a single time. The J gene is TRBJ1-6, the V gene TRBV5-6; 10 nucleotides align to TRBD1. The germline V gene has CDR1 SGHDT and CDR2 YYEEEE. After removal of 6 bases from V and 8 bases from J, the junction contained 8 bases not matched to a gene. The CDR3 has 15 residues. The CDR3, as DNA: TGTGCCAGCACCCGGGACAGGGGTGCGTATTCACCCCTCCACTTT. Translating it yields CASTRDRGAYSPLHF.

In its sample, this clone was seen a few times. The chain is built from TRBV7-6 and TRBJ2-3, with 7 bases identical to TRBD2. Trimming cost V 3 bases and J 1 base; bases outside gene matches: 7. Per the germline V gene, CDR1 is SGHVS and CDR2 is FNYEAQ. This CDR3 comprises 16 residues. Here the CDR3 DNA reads TGTGCCAGCAGCTTTGGACTAGGAGGTGGCACAGATACGCAGTATTTT. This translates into CASSFGLGGGTDTQYF.

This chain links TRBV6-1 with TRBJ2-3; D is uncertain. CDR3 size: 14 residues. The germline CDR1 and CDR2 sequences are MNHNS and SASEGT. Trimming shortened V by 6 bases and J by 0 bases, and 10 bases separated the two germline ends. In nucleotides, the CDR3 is TGTGCCAGCAGGGCACAGATTAGCACAGATACGCAGTATTTT. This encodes CASRAQISTDTQYF.

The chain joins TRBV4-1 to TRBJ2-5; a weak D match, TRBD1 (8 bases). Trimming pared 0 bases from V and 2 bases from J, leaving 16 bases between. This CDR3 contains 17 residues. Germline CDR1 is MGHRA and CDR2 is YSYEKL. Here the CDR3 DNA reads TGCGCCAGCAGCCAAGATCGTGGACAGGGACTACAAGAGACCCAGTACTTC. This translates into CASSQDRGQGLQETQYF.

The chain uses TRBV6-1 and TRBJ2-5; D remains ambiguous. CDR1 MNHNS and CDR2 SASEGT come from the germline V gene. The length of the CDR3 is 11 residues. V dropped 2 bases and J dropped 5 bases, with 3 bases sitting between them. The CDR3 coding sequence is TGTGCCAGCAGTGAATATGAGACCCAGTACTTC. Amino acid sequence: CASSEYETQYF.

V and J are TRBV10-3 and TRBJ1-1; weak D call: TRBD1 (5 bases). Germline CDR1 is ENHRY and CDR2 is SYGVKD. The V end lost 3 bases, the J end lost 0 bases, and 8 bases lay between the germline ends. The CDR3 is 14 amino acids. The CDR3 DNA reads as TGTGCCATCAGTGAAGTGGGGCTGAACACTGAAGCTTTCTTT. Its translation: CAISEVGLNTEAFF.

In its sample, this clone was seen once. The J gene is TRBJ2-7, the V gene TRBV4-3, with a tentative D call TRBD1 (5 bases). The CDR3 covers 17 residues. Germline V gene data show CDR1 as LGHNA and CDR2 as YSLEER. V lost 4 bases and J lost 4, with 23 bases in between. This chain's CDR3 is CASSLDAGSTPPYEQYF. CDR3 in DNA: TGCGCCAGCAGCCTAGATGCAGGGTCCACTCCCCCATACGAGCAGTACTTC.

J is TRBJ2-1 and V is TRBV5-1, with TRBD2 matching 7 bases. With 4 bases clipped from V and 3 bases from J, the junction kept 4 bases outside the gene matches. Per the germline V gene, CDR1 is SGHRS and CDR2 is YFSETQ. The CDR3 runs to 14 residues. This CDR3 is CASSQGGGYNEQFF. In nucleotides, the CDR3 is TGCGCCAGCAGCCAAGGCGGGGGCTACAATGAGCAGTTCTTC.

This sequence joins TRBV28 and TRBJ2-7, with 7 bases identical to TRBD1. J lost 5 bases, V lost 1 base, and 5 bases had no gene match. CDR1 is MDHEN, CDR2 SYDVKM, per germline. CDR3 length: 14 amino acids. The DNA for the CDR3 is TGTGCCAGCAGTTTATATGGACAGGCGGACGAGCAGTACTTC. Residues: CASSLYGQADEQYF. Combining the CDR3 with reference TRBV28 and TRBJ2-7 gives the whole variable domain DVKVTQSSRYLVKRTGEKVFLECVQDMDHENMFWYRQDPGLGLRLIYFSYDVKMKEKGDIPEGYSVSREKKERFSLILESASTNQTSMYLCASSLYGQADEQYFGPGTRLTVT.